These 15 T cell receptor beta chains came from one sample sequenced in a study of T cells in Graves' hyperthyroidism and ophthalmopathy. Regions amplified from RNA transcripts were the TCR beta CDR3 regions. HTBI primers were the set used in a first-round RT-PCR of the TCR CDR3. In TCRdb, the multiplex PCR reads were re-called with MiXCR into one record per CDR3 protein. The sample lists fewer than 800,000 distinct CDR3 sequences, about 16% occurring once. The sample taken for sequencing was blood. All receptors come from a man aged 18-30 years with Graves' hyperthyroidism.

This chain connects TRBV6-1 to TRBJ1-5; D may be TRBD1 (6 bases). Germline V gene data show CDR1 as MNHNS and CDR2 as SASEGT. The CDR3 length is 15 residues. V was shortened by 0 bases and J by 5 bases, with 11 bases between the two germline ends. DNA of the CDR3: TGTGCCAGCAGTGAAGCGAGGGGGGCATATCAGCCCCAGCATTTT. The encoded protein is CASSEARGAYQPQHF.

The rearrangement links TRBV7-3 to TRBJ1-6; TRBD1 matches 9 bases. The V segment lost 5 bases and the J segment 4 bases; nucleotides outside the gene matches: 3. Germline V gene sequence: CDR1 SGHTA, CDR2 FQGTGA. CDR3 length: 15 residues. The CDR3 nucleotides read TGTGCCAGCAGCACTGGACAGGGGTATAATTCACCCCTCCACTTT. Its protein product is CASSTGQGYNSPLHF.

The V and J genes are TRBV4-1 and TRBJ2-1, with 10 bases identical to TRBD2. CDR1 MGHRA and CDR2 YSYEKL come from the germline V gene. The CDR3 runs 17 residues. Trimming took 1 base from V and 5 from J; bases not matched to a gene: 8. CDR3 region: CASSQGQREGLHNEQFF. The CDR3 bases are TGCGCCAGCAGCCAAGGTCAGCGGGAGGGCCTTCACAATGAGCAGTTCTTC.

This clonotype was detected only a few times. This rearrangement joins TRBV2 to TRBJ2-1; D is tentatively TRBD1 or TRBD2 (6 bases each). CDR1 and CDR2 from the germline V gene are SNHLY and FYNNEI. V was clipped by 6 bases and J by 4 bases, with 22 bases between them. This CDR3 region has 17 residues. The CDR3 spells CASSPEGGAGLYNEQFF. DNA of the CDR3: TGTGCCAGCAGCCCCGAAGGGGGAGCGGGTCTATACAATGAGCAGTTCTTC.

This clonotype came up a few times. The rearrangement uses TRBV7-9 and TRBJ2-3; the D gene is possibly TRBD1 (6 bases). Looked up from germline, CDR1 is SEHNR and CDR2 is FQNEAQ (reference sequence). CDR3 size: 14 residues. Trimming shortened V by 8 bases and J by 2 bases, and 14 bases separated the two germline ends. The CDR3, as DNA: TGTGCCAGCTCTCGGGACACACACACAGATACGCAGTATTTT. It translates to CASSRDTHTDTQYF.

The chain has TRBV4-3 and TRBJ1-4; D is undetermined. Trimming took 1 base from V and 0 from J, leaving 12 bases between them. Germline lookup yields CDR1 LGHNA and CDR2 YSLEER. The CDR3 sequence is 17 residues long. CDR3 nucleotides: TGCGCCAGCAGCCAAGGGCGACGGTTCACAACTAATGAAAAACTGTTTTTT. Translation: CASSQGRRFTTNEKLFF.

The table lists this clonotype with many counts. The J gene is TRBJ2-1, the V gene TRBV3-1, with 10 bases fitting TRBD2. Germline V gene sequence: CDR1 LGHDT, CDR2 YNNKEL (reference sequence). The CDR3 runs to 16 residues. Trimming took 1 base from V and 7 from J; bases not matched to a gene: 7. CDR3 nucleotide sequence: TGTGCCAGCAGCCAAGCCCTAGCGGGAGCGAGAAATGAGCAGTTCTTC. Translating it yields CASSQALAGARNEQFF.

This chain joins TRBV29-1 and TRBJ1-1; D might be TRBD1 (5 bases). V shed 3 bases and J shed 5 bases, with 16 bases lying between them. The CDR3 has 14 amino acids. In germline, CDR1 is SQVTM, CDR2 ANQGSEA. As DNA, the CDR3 is TGCAGCGTTGACCGCAGGGACGGAGAGACTGAAGCTTTCTTT. Its translation: CSVDRRDGETEAFF. Combining the CDR3 with reference TRBV29-1 and TRBJ1-1 gives the whole variable domain SAVISQKPSRDICQRGTSLTIQCQVDSQVTMMFWYRQQPGQSLTLIATANQGSEATYESGFVIDKFPISRPNLTFSTLTVSNMSPEDSSIYLCSVDRRDGETEAFFGQGTRLTVV.

This clonotype was seen a few times. This chain connects TRBV4-1 to TRBJ2-7, with 11 bases lining up with TRBD1. The V and J ends lost 2 bases and 3 bases, in that order; junction bases with no gene match: 3. The germline V gene encodes CDR1 MGHRA and CDR2 YSYEKL. This CDR3 has 15 amino acids. CDR3 sequence: CASSQLGTGGYEQYF. As DNA, the CDR3 is TGCGCCAGCAGCCAACTCGGGACAGGGGGCTACGAGCAGTACTTC.

This clonotype was counted at least ten times. The V gene is TRBV2, the J gene TRBJ2-7; a weak D match, TRBD2 (6 bases). From germline, CDR1 is SNHLY and CDR2 FYNNEI. The CDR3 covers 14 residues. V lost 2 bases and J 5 bases, leaving 13 bases between the germline ends. The CDR3 nucleotides read TGTGCCAGCAGTGAACGGCAGGGAGGAAACGAGCAGTACTTC. This gives the protein CASSERQGGNEQYF.

The sample holds a few counts of this clonotype. Here the CDR3 reads CASRRDSPAGELFF. Written as DNA, the CDR3 is TGTGCCAGCAGACGGGACAGCCCCGCCGGGGAGCTGTTTTTT. V gene TRBV12-3 or TRBV12-4 combines with J gene TRBJ2-2; TRBD1 agrees at 7 bases. The V and J ends lost 6 bases and 6 bases, in that order; junction bases with no gene match: 7. The CDR3 spans 14 residues.

This clonotype was recorded at least ten times. The rearrangement links TRBV12-3 or TRBV12-4 to TRBJ1-1, with TRBD1 identical over 7 bases. The CDR3 consists of 15 residues. The junction had 10 bases not matched to a gene; V was cut back by 5 bases and J by 4 bases. CDR3 nucleotide sequence: TGTGCCAGCAGTGAAACAGGGGCGCAGGGCACTGAAGCTTTCTTT. Translation gives CASSETGAQGTEAFF.

Many counts were recorded for this clonotype. The gene calls are TRBV3-1 and TRBJ1-2; 8 positions agree with TRBD1. Germline V gene data show CDR1 as LGHDT and CDR2 as YNNKEL (reference sequence). V was pared by 5 bases and J by 6 bases, with 8 bases of the junction left unmatched. The length of the CDR3 is 14 residues. The CDR3: CASSEQGALHGYTF. The CDR3 DNA sequence: TGTGCCAGCAGCGAGCAGGGGGCGCTCCATGGCTACACCTTC.

V gene TRBV5-4 combines with J gene TRBJ2-5; TRBD1 might be the D (6 bases). The ends were cut back, 5 bases at V and 5 bases at J, with 13 bases in the middle. CDR1 and CDR2 from the germline V gene are SGHNT and YYREEE (reference sequence). The CDR3 extends over 13 amino acids. Here the CDR3 reads CASRMGAGETQYF. CDR3 coding DNA: TGTGCCAGCAGAATGGGGGCCGGTGAGACCCAGTACTTC.

This clonotype occurred many times. The chain is built from TRBV28 and TRBJ1-1, with D perhaps TRBD1 (5 bases). Per germline, CDR1 MDHEN and CDR2 SYDVKM. The germline V and J ends were trimmed by 2 bases and 10 bases, with 14 bases remaining between them. The CDR3 runs 13 residues. The CDR3 sequence: CASSLQGAGVAFF. The CDR3 DNA follows: TGTGCCAGCAGTTTACAGGGAGCGGGGGTAGCTTTCTTT.